This TCR beta chain was observed in a study of shared clonotypes between healthy human individuals. Study summary: There were three CD4 naive, three CD4 memory, two CD8 naive and one CD8 memory plates per donor.

Assay used: immunoSEQ multiplex PCR; TCRdb lists only in-frame clones, some missing. This sample yields approximately 340,000 clones, of which 74% are seen a single time; about 9.4% belongs to the top ten. Whole-study findings and limits: Researchers sampled blood only, noting tissue repertoires likely differ.

This CDR3 region has 14 residues. The V gene's germline CDR1 is SGHVS and CDR2 FNYEAQ. Trimming stripped 5 bases from V and 3 bases from J, with 14 bases between. On this clone: Its specificity is unknown.

This clonotype was sampled from a man aged 30 to 39 in good health. The source material was memory CD4+ T cells sorted from blood. The subset was: CD45RA-negative fraction. The chain links TRBV7-6 to TRBJ2-7; the D gene is possibly TRBD1 (6 bases). CDR3 nucleotide sequence: TGTGCCAGCAGCCCGGGACACAAACTCTACGAGCAGTACTTC. Encoded protein: CASSPGHKLYEQYF.